Listed here are 10 T cell receptor beta chains from one sample, sequenced in a study of cytomegalovirus exposure and HLA in healthy donors. Vbeta (60) and Jbeta (13) primers were used in the PCR. Only in-frame clones appear in the TCRdb table, and some are missing; sequencing was by immunoSEQ multiplex PCR. The table records 140,000 or so clones, 74% of them present only once. Sequenced sample: PBMCs. The receptor source for this set is a man aged 18-30 years in good health and CMV-seropositive.

The chain recombines TRBV5-6 with TRBJ2-5; maybe TRBD2 (6 bases). CDR3 size: 12 residues. CDR1 is SGHDT, CDR2 YYEEEE, per germline. V gave up 4 bases and J gave up 11 bases, with 15 bases separating them. The CDR3 reads CASSRVGGEQYF. The CDR3 coding sequence is TGTGCCAGCAGCCGGGTCGGGGGAGAGCAGTACTTC.

Concerning this clone: The junction departs from germline at one end; a sequencing error may be responsible. The same CDR3 arises from other DNA sequences in this sample as well. The V and J genes are TRBV7-2 and TRBJ2-7; 9 bases match TRBD2. The CDR3 sequence is 15 residues long. Germline CDR1 and CDR2: SGHTA and FQGNSA. CDR3 sequence (DNA): TGCGCCAGCAGCTTATTCCCCCTAGCGGGAAACGAGCAGTACTTC. Encoded protein: CASSLFPLAGNEQYF.

Only a few counts were recorded for this clone. The genes are TRBV5-6 and TRBJ1-6; tentative D call: TRBD1 (5 bases). CDR3 length: 14 residues. With 4 bases removed from V and 7 bases from J, the gap between germline ends came to 12 bases. The germline CDR1 and CDR2 sequences are SGHDT and YYEEEE. The chain's CDR3 is CASSPGGWNSPLHF. The DNA of the CDR3 is TGTGCCAGCAGCCCCGGGGGGTGGAATTCACCCCTCCACTTT.

This chain connects TRBV29-1 to TRBJ2-5; TRBD1 aligns across 10 bases. In germline, CDR1 is SQVTM, CDR2 ANQGSEA. The CDR3 runs 14 residues. The V and J ends lost 7 bases and 3 bases, in that order; junction bases with no gene match: 8. The CDR3 DNA reads TGCAGCGCTGACAGGGGGCGGAGGGAAGAGACCCAGTACTTC. Residues: CSADRGRREETQYF.

This clone turned up a few times. The chain carries TRBV10-2 and TRBJ2-5; TRBD1 matches 9 bases. This CDR3 is built from 14 residues. Losses at the gene ends were 2 bases for V and 11 bases for J; bases not matched to a gene: 9. In germline, CDR1 is WSHSY, CDR2 SAAADI. CDR3: CASSELGQGHEQYF. DNA for the CDR3: TGCGCCAGCAGTGAGCTCGGACAGGGGCATGAGCAGTACTTC.

The genes are TRBV6-1 and TRBJ1-5; 11 bases match TRBD1. This CDR3 has 14 amino acids. After removal of 5 bases from V and 7 bases from J, the junction contained 4 bases not matched to a gene. The germline V gene encodes CDR1 MNHNS and CDR2 SASEGT. CDR3 residues: CASSWTGGGQPQHF. The DNA of the CDR3 is TGTGCCAGCAGTTGGACAGGGGGCGGACAGCCCCAGCATTTT.

The chain joins TRBV7-2 to TRBJ1-1; weak D call: TRBD1 (6 bases). The CDR3 is 17 residues long. Per the germline V gene, CDR1 is SGHTA and CDR2 is FQGNSA. Between the trimmed V and J ends, which lost 5 bases and 5 bases, there was a span of 24 bases. The CDR3 DNA reads TGTGCCAGCAGCCCCCGAAGCGGGGGGCGCGTAACGACTGAAGCTTTCTTT. Translated, it gives CASSPRSGGRVTTEAFF.

This chain connects TRBV6-5 to TRBJ2-1, with a possible D match to TRBD2 (7 bases). Germline V lookup: CDR1 MNHEY, CDR2 SVGAGI. The V and J ends lost 5 bases and 7 bases respectively, with 18 bases between them. CDR3 length: 15 residues. The CDR3 loop is CASSRPGGGGNEQFF. As DNA, the CDR3 is TGTGCCAGCAGTCGACCGGGGGGAGGGGGGAATGAGCAGTTCTTC.

The rearrangement links TRBV6-4 to TRBJ1-4; tentative D call: TRBD1 (5 bases). The CDR3 spans 15 residues. Trimming took 0 bases from V and 7 from J, leaving 12 bases between them. Germline values: CDR1 MRHNA, CDR2 SNTAGT. CDR3 nucleotides: TGTGCCAGCAGTGACTCGGCGGGGGAGGGTGAAAAACTGTTTTTT. Its protein product is CASSDSAGEGEKLFF.

As for this clone: This same CDR3 is encoded by further DNA sequences in the sample. The rearrangement links TRBV5-1 to TRBJ2-1; a possible D gene is TRBD2 (6 bases). The CDR3 totals 14 residues. Germline V gene lookup returns CDR1 SGHRS and CDR2 YFSETQ. V was cut by 0 bases and J by 6 bases, with 10 bases left in between. The CDR3 sequence is CASSLAGGPNEQFF. CDR3 DNA: TGCGCCAGCAGCTTGGCCGGGGGTCCCAATGAGCAGTTCTTC.